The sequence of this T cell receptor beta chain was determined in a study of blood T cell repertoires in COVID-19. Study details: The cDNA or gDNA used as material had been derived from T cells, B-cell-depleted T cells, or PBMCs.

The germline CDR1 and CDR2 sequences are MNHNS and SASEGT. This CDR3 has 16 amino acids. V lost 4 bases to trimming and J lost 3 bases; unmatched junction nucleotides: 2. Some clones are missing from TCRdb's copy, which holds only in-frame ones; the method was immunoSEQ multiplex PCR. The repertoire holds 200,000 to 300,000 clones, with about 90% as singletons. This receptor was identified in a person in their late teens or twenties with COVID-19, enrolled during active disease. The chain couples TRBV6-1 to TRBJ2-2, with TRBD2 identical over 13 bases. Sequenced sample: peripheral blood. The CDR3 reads CASSALAGGHTGELFF. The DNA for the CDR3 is TGTGCCAGCAGTGCACTAGCGGGAGGGCACACCGGGGAGCTGTTTTTT.